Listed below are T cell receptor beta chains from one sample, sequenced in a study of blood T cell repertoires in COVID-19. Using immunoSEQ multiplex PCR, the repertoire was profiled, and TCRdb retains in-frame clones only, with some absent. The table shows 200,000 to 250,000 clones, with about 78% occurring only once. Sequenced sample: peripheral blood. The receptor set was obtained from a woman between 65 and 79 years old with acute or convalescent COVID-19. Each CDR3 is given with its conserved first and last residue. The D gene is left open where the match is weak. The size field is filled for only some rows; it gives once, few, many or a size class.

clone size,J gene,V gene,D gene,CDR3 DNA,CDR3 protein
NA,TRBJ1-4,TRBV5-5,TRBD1,TGTGCCAGCAGTTCAACAGGGGGCGCGAGGAATGAAAAACTGTTTTTT,CASSSTGGARNEKLFF
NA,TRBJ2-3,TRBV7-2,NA,TGTGCCACCCGGACTCCTATGACAGATACGCAGTATTTT,CATRTPMTDTQYF
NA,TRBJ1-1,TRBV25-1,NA,TGTGCCAGCAGTGAGGGAGGGCTGGACACTGAAGCTTTCTTT,CASSEGGLDTEAFF
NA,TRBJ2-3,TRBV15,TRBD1,TGTGCCACCAGCAGAGATCGACAGGGGGATACGCAGTATTTT,CATSRDRQGDTQYF
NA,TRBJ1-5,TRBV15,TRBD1,TGTGCCACCAGCAGAGCCCTTGGGACAGTTAGCAATCAGCCCCAGCATTTT,CATSRALGTVSNQPQHF
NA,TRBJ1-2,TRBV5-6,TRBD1,TGTGCCAGCAGCTTGGGTGGCAGGGACAGCTATGGCTACACCTTC,CASSLGGRDSYGYTF
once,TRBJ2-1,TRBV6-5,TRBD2,TGTGCCAGCAAGATAAGCGGGGGAACCTGGGAGCAGTTCTTC,CASKISGGTWEQFF
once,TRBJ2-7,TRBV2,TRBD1,TGTGCCAGCAGTGAAGCGCTTCGGGGGACAGGCGAGCAGTACTTC,CASSEALRGTGEQYF
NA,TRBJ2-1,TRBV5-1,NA,TGCGCCAGCAGTTCTTCCGGGACACCATACAATGAGCAGTTCTTC,CASSSSGTPYNEQFF
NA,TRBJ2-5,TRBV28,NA,TGTGCCAGCAGTCCCCTTCAAGAGACCCAGTACTTC,CASSPLQETQYF
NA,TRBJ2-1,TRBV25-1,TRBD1,TGTGCCAGCAGTCCACCTGACAGGGCCTATGAGCAGTTCTTC,CASSPPDRAYEQFF
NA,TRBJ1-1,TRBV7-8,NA,TGTGCCAGCAGCTTAAATGCGGGATCGGGAACTGAAGCTTTCTTT,CASSLNAGSGTEAFF
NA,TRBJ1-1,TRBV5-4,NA,TGTGCCAGCAGCCACAGCTCCGGATTTTACACTGAAGCTTTCTTT,CASSHSSGFYTEAFF
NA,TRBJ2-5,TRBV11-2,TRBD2,TGTGCCAGCAGCCGGGGACTAGAGGGGGAGACCCAGTACTTC,CASSRGLEGETQYF
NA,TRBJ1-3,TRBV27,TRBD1,TGTGCCAGCAGTCCCCAGGGACAGGGTACGGCTGGAAACACCATATATTTT,CASSPQGQGTAGNTIYF
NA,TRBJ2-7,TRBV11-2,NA,TGTGCCAGCAGCACCAACCTAGCATCAGTTTACGAGCAGTACTTC,CASSTNLASVYEQYF
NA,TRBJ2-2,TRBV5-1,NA,TGCGCCAGCAGCCCTGGACACCCGAACACCGGGGAGCTGTTTTTT,CASSPGHPNTGELFF
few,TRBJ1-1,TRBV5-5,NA,TGTGCCAGCAGCCAGACAGGTATGAACACTGAAGCTTTCTTT,CASSQTGMNTEAFF
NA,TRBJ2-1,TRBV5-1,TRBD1,TGCGCCAGTCAAAGGGACAGGTACAATGAGCAGTTCTTC,CASQRDRYNEQFF
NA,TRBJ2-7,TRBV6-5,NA,TGTGCCAGTGTGGTCCCCAGGGGTTCCCACGAGCAGTACTTC,CASVVPRGSHEQYF
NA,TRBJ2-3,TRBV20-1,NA,TGCAGTGCTACAAACACAGATACGCAGTATTTT,CSATNTDTQYF
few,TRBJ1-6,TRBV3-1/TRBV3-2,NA,TGTGCCAGCAGCCATACAGGGATTTCCTATAATTCACCCCTCCACTTT,CASSHTGISYNSPLHF
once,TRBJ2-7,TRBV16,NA,TGTGCCAGCAGCCAATCGGCGGTAACCTACGAGCAGTACTTC,CASSQSAVTYEQYF
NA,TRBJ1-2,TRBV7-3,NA,TGTGCCAGCAGCCCCGGAGTCTCGAGGGGCTACACCTTC,CASSPGVSRGYTF